Here is one T cell receptor beta chain with its context. This sample is part of a study of blood T cell repertoires in COVID-19. Whole-study context: Samples representing acute and convalescent COVID-19 were sourced from the United States, Italy and Spain. PBMCs, B-cell-depleted T cells, or T cells were the source of the cDNA or gDNA that made up the material.

While infection was still active, Seattle patients were enrolled and then followed longitudinally. Germline assignment: CDR1 LNHDA and CDR2 SQIVND (reference sequence). The CDR3 extends over 14 amino acids. The junction had 11 bases not matched to a gene; V was cut back by 6 bases and J by 8 bases. As handled by the study authors: Scientists estimated how many nucleated cells there were by amplifying reference gene primers. Clones were sequenced by immunoSEQ multiplex PCR, and TCRdb holds only the in-frame ones, with some missing. V and J calls and clone size are those listed in that table; D and trimming were worked out from the DNA. Of about 300,000 clones in the sample, about nine tenths are singletons; the top ten hold more than 6%.

This sequence originates from a woman aged 25 to 45 with COVID-19, enrolled during active disease. The sample comprised peripheral blood. This sequence joins TRBV19 and TRBJ1-2, with TRBD1 identical over 8 bases. The CDR3 DNA is TGTGCCAGTAGCCCGCAGGGGGCATCGGGAGGCTACACCTTC. Protein product: CASSPQGASGGYTF.